Following are 28 T cell receptor beta chains from one sample sequenced in a study of T cell repertoires in cytomegalovirus infection. No cognate antigen is known for these TCRs. TCRdb reprocessed the reads with MiXCR, giving one entry per CDR3 protein. The sample includes hundreds of thousands of distinct CDR3 sequences, roughly 36% seen only once; the top ten take over 15%. The sequences come from cultured PBMCs, collected from culture after CMV antigen stimulation. These receptors were obtained from a human donor in good health (CMV status not recorded). Some clones in this sample may be carry-over from other donors' samples.

The rearrangement joins TRBV5-6 to TRBJ1-1; no clear D gene. Trimming shortened V by 4 bases and J by 4 bases, and 14 bases separated the two germline ends. The length of the CDR3 is 14 residues. Germline values: CDR1 SGHDT, CDR2 YYEEEE. This CDR3 is CASSTDRISTEAFF. As DNA, the CDR3 is TGTGCCAGCAGCACAGACCGAATAAGCACTGAAGCTTTCTTT.

J is TRBJ1-3 and V is TRBV12-3 or TRBV12-4; TRBD1 matches at 10 bases. V was pared by 6 bases and J by 7 bases, with 9 bases of the junction left unmatched. The CDR3 has 15 residues. The chain's CDR3 is CASSRTGGKANTIYF. In DNA form, the CDR3 reads TGTGCCAGCAGCCGGACAGGGGGGAAGGCGAACACCATATATTTT.

This chain links TRBV20-1 with TRBJ1-5; tentatively, D is TRBD1 (6 bases). The CDR3 is 12 residues long. CDR1 and CDR2 from the germline V gene are DFQATT and SNEGSKA (reference sequence). V was shortened by 6 bases and J by 4 bases, with 10 bases between the two germline ends. The CDR3 reads CSAADRNQPQHF. The CDR3, as DNA: TGCAGTGCCGCCGACAGGAATCAGCCCCAGCATTTT.

The genes are TRBV2 and TRBJ2-1; 13 nucleotides agree with TRBD2. The CDR3 length is 14 residues. Trimming cost V 6 bases and J 9 bases; bases outside gene matches: 5. Germline V CDR1 and CDR2: SNHLY, FYNNEI. The CDR3 DNA reads TGTGCCAGCAGACGACTAGCGGGAGGCGGTGAGCAGTTCTTC. This encodes CASRRLAGGGEQFF. Full variable domain (missing parts from reference TRBV2 and TRBJ2-1): EPEVTQTPSHQVTQMGQEVILRCVPISNHLYFYWYRQILGQKVEFLVSFYNNEISEKSEIFDDQFSVERPDGSNFTLKIRSTKLEDSAMYFCASRRLAGGGEQFFGPGTRLTVL.

This clonotype has only a few counts. V usage is TRBV6-1 and J usage is TRBJ1-1, with D hard to call. The V end was cut by 5 bases, the J end by 6 bases, with 7 bases between. There are 11 residues in the CDR3. Per the germline V gene, CDR1 is MNHNS and CDR2 is SASEGT. CDR3 amino acids: CASSKGAEAFF. In DNA form, the CDR3 reads TGTGCCAGCAGTAAAGGCGCTGAAGCTTTCTTT.

V is TRBV6-8 and J is TRBJ2-5, with a tentative D call TRBD2 (5 bases). The CDR3 spans 14 residues. The ends were cut back, 4 bases at V and 4 bases at J, with 13 bases in the middle. CDR1 and CDR2 from the germline V gene are MNHGY and SAAAGT. Written as DNA, the CDR3 is TGTGCCAGCAGTTTAGGGCTAGCCCCAGAGACCCAGTACTTC. Translation: CASSLGLAPETQYF.

The chain couples TRBV7-9 to TRBJ2-3; D may be TRBD1 or TRBD2 (5 bases each). Germline CDR1 reads SEHNR; CDR2 reads FQNEAQ (reference sequence). Trimming shortened V by 2 bases and J by 2 bases, and 17 bases separated the two germline ends. The CDR3 loop spans 17 amino acids. Here the CDR3 reads CASSLSPGMRDTDTQYF. The CDR3 DNA reads as TGTGCCAGCAGCTTATCACCAGGGATGAGGGACACAGATACGCAGTATTTT.

This chain uses TRBV3-1 with TRBJ2-1; 8 bases map to TRBD2. The CDR3 extends over 15 amino acids. Germline-derived CDR1 and CDR2 are LGHDT and YNNKEL (reference sequence). With 4 bases clipped from V and 5 bases from J, the junction kept 7 bases outside the gene matches. CDR3 DNA sequence: TGTGCCAGCAGCCCGTCGGGGGGGGGGCACAATGAGCAGTTCTTC. It translates to CASSPSGGGHNEQFF.

The chain joins TRBV28 to TRBJ1-2; 12 bases are a match to TRBD1. The ends lost 1 base at V and 6 bases at J; junction bases unmatched: 12. Germline V gene lookup returns CDR1 MDHEN and CDR2 SYDVKM. The length of the CDR3 is 18 residues. The CDR3: CASSLFPGDRGRYHGYTF. CDR3 sequence (DNA): TGTGCCAGCAGTTTATTCCCGGGGGACAGGGGGCGATATCATGGCTACACCTTC.

Only a few counts were recorded for this clonotype. The chain couples TRBV18 to TRBJ2-7; D is undetermined. From germline, CDR1 is KGHSH and CDR2 LQKENI. The V and J ends lost 1 base and 7 bases respectively, with 11 bases between them. The CDR3 covers 13 residues. CDR3 sequence: CASSPLSGLEQYF. The CDR3 coding sequence is TGTGCCAGCTCACCACTTTCCGGCCTGGAGCAGTACTTC.

The genes are TRBV7-2 and TRBJ1-2, with TRBD1 as a possible D gene (6 bases). The V gene's germline CDR1 is SGHTA and CDR2 FQGNSA. The CDR3 loop spans 15 amino acids. V dropped 5 bases and J dropped 5 bases, with 18 bases sitting between them. This chain's CDR3 is CASSPDSRPVYGYTF. The CDR3 DNA is TGTGCCAGCAGCCCGGACAGCAGGCCCGTGTATGGCTACACCTTC.

The chain uses TRBV27 and TRBJ2-7; tentative D call: TRBD2 (5 bases). Germline values: CDR1 MNHEY, CDR2 SMNVEV (reference sequence). CDR3 length: 19 amino acids. Trimming left V 0 bases short and J 4 bases short, with 25 bases between. CDR3 sequence (DNA): TGTGCCAGCAGTTTATCGCCCCCGAGGGCTGTGGCTGGAAATTACGAGCAGTACTTC. Protein product: CASSLSPPRAVAGNYEQYF.

The chain combines TRBV3-1 with TRBJ1-6; perhaps TRBD1 as D (5 bases). This CDR3 has 15 amino acids. The germline CDR1 and CDR2 sequences are LGHDT and YNNKEL (reference sequence). V lost 0 bases and J 4 bases, leaving 7 bases between the germline ends. CDR3 bases: TGTGCCAGCAGCCAAGATAGACAGTATAATTCACCCCTCCACTTT. This sequence encodes CASSQDRQYNSPLHF.

The CDR3 protein is CATRADGEPQHF. CDR3 bases: TGTGCCACCCGAGCCGACGGGGAGCCCCAGCATTTT. The chain uses TRBV15 and TRBJ1-5; D not resolved. Trimming pared 8 bases from V and 8 bases from J, leaving 13 bases between. Looked up from germline, CDR1 is LNHNV and CDR2 is YYDKDF (reference sequence). The CDR3 spans 12 residues.

This clonotype appeared a single time. The genes are TRBV15 and TRBJ2-7, with a tentative D call TRBD1 (6 bases). Germline V CDR1 and CDR2: LNHNV, YYDKDF (reference sequence). V lost 0 bases, J lost 0 bases, and 12 bases lay in between. The CDR3 totals 16 residues. CDR3 in DNA: TGTGCCACCAGCAGAGACCCGACAGGTTCCTCCTACGAGCAGTACTTC. The encoded protein is CATSRDPTGSSYEQYF.

This clonotype came up many times. The chain combines TRBV7-8 with TRBJ2-1; 11 bases fit TRBD2. The V segment lost 5 bases and the J segment 7 bases; nucleotides outside the gene matches: 7. The V gene's germline CDR1 is SGHVS and CDR2 FQNEAQ. CDR3 length: 15 amino acids. The DNA for the CDR3 is TGTGCCAGCAGCCCCGGGACTAGCGGCGGAAATGAGCAGTTCTTC. This encodes CASSPGTSGGNEQFF.

V and J are TRBV6-5 and TRBJ2-5; D unresolved. Germline loops: CDR1 MNHEY, CDR2 SVGAGI. Trimming shortened V by 4 bases and J by 0 bases, and 15 bases separated the two germline ends. The CDR3 totals 16 residues. CDR3 residues: CASSWAPLGYQETQYF. As DNA, the CDR3 is TGTGCCAGCAGTTGGGCCCCCCTTGGTTACCAAGAGACCCAGTACTTC.

V usage is TRBV6-2 or TRBV6-3 and J usage is TRBJ2-7; either TRBD1 or TRBD2 may supply D (5 bases each). Trimming took off 1 base at V and 2 bases at J, with 12 bases between the two ends. CDR1 MNHEY and CDR2 SVGEGT come from the germline V gene. CDR3 size: 15 residues. For the CDR3, the DNA is TGTGCCAGCAGTTACTGGGACCCCGGGGCCTACGAGCAGTACTTC. This gives the protein CASSYWDPGAYEQYF.

This clonotype was found a few times. The chain has TRBV19 and TRBJ1-2, with D uncertain. Germline-derived CDR1 and CDR2 are LNHDA and SQIVND (reference sequence). V lost 3 bases and J lost 5, with 10 bases in between. The CDR3 loop spans 13 amino acids. The CDR3 DNA reads as TGTGCCAGTAGTATTGGTCTCCTTTATGGCTACACCTTC. It translates to CASSIGLLYGYTF. Using reference TRBV19 and TRBJ1-2 for the parts outside the CDR3, the full variable domain is DGGITQSPKYLFRKEGQNVTLSCEQNLNHDAMYWYRQDPGQGLRLIYYSQIVNDFQKGDIAEGYSVSREKKESFPLTVTSAQKNPTAFYLCASSIGLLYGYTFGSGTRLTVV.

This clonotype occurred a few times. The rearrangement uses TRBV6-5 and TRBJ2-1; 7 bases fit TRBD1. The germline V gene encodes CDR1 MNHEY and CDR2 SVGAGI. J gave up 5 bases and V 2 bases, and 6 bases lay outside the gene matches. This CDR3 contains 15 residues. The CDR3 is CASSYRGLWDNEQFF. The DNA for the CDR3 is TGTGCCAGCAGTTACAGGGGGCTGTGGGACAATGAGCAGTTCTTC.

This chain connects TRBV20-1 to TRBJ1-5, with a possible D match to TRBD1 (6 bases). The CDR3 has 13 residues. Germline-derived CDR1 and CDR2 are DFQATT and SNEGSKA (reference sequence). The V and J ends lost 2 bases and 3 bases respectively, with 8 bases between them. CDR3 sequence (DNA): TGCAGTGCTAGAACAGGGTACAATCAGCCCCAGCATTTT. Translating gives CSARTGYNQPQHF.

The J gene is TRBJ2-3, the V gene TRBV6-2 or TRBV6-3, with unresolved D. Germline V gives CDR1 MNHEY, CDR2 SVGEGT. This CDR3 is built from 14 residues. The ends were cut back, 5 bases at V and 2 bases at J, with 11 bases in the middle. The CDR3 coding sequence is TGTGCCAGCAGTAGAGGAGCCGTCACAGATACGCAGTATTTT. It codes for CASSRGAVTDTQYF.

V gene TRBV5-4 combines with J gene TRBJ2-3, with 11 bases that match TRBD2. This CDR3 has 16 amino acids. Germline V CDR1 and CDR2: SGHNT, YYREEE (reference sequence). V gave up 3 bases and J gave up 1 base; unmatched junction bases: 4. The CDR3 DNA reads TGTGCCAGCAGCTCGACTAGCGGGGTCCGCACAGATACGCAGTATTTT. Protein sequence: CASSSTSGVRTDTQYF. Full variable domain (missing parts from reference TRBV5-4 and TRBJ2-3): ETGVTQSPTHLIKTRGQQVTLRCSSQSGHNTVSWYQQALGQGPQFIFQYYREEENGRGNFPPRFSGLQFPNYSSELNVNALELDDSALYLCASSSTSGVRTDTQYFGPGTRLTVL.

V and J are TRBV27 and TRBJ2-5; tentatively, D is TRBD1 or TRBD2 (5 bases each). The germline V gene encodes CDR1 MNHEY and CDR2 SMNVEV (reference sequence). The V and J ends lost 6 bases and 7 bases respectively, with 12 bases between them. The CDR3 consists of 12 residues. For the CDR3, the DNA is TGTGCCAGCAGGCCCAGGGACGGGACCCAGTACTTC. It specifies CASRPRDGTQYF.

The chain is built from TRBV27 and TRBJ2-6, with D possibly matching TRBD1 (5 bases). Trimming removed 10 bases at V and 0 bases at J, with 7 bases between. This CDR3 has 13 amino acids. The germline gives CDR1 MNHEY, CDR2 SMNVEV (reference sequence). CDR3 bases: TGTGCCACCAGGGCCTCTGGGGCCAACGTCCTGACTTTC. Residues: CATRASGANVLTF.

The chain employs TRBV4-2 and TRBJ2-1; D is ambiguous. Trimming left V 0 bases short and J 9 bases short, with 12 bases between. The CDR3 is 14 residues long. Germline lookup yields CDR1 LGHNA and CDR2 YNFKEQ. CDR3 coding DNA: TGTGCCAGCAGCCAAGATCAGGTGTGGGGTGAGCAGTTCTTC. Its protein product is CASSQDQVWGEQFF.

This rearrangement joins TRBV18 to TRBJ1-1; the D is unclear. CDR1 KGHSH and CDR2 LQKENI come from the germline V gene. CDR3 length: 15 residues. Trimming took 0 bases from V and 0 from J, leaving 8 bases between them. CDR3 residues: CASSPPGGLNTEAFF. The CDR3 bases are TGTGCCAGCTCACCACCGGGAGGTCTGAACACTGAAGCTTTCTTT.

The sample holds many counts of this clonotype. The rearrangement joins TRBV7-2 to TRBJ2-7; 7 positions agree with TRBD1. Germline CDR1 reads SGHTA; CDR2 reads FQGNSA. The CDR3 sequence is 13 residues long. V gave up 7 bases and J gave up 0 bases; unmatched junction bases: 3. The CDR3 spells CASTGTDSYEQYF. In DNA, the CDR3 is TGTGCCAGCACCGGGACAGACTCCTACGAGCAGTACTTC.